These 2 T cell receptor beta chains share one sample of origin, sequenced in a study of prognosis after radiotherapy for stage I lung cancer. Two rounds of multiplex PCR amplified TCR beta CDR3 from genomic DNA. Primers specific to each TRBV and TRBJ gene were used in first-round PCR. TCRdb re-analysed the multiplex PCR reads in MiXCR, keeping a single row per CDR3 protein. The sample has more than 30,000 distinct CDR3 sequences; approximately 39% are singletons. The sample here was PBMCs, taken before or after stereotactic body radiation therapy (not recorded which). Receptors were obtained from a donor at least 50 years old with non-small cell lung cancer.

This clonotype came up a few times. V is TRBV9 and J is TRBJ2-5, with D possibly called TRBD1 or TRBD2 (6 bases each). Germline values: CDR1 SGDLS, CDR2 YYNGEE. Trimming took 5 bases from V and 5 from J, leaving 22 bases between them. The CDR3 has 16 amino acids. This chain's CDR3 is CASSLGGGSPGETQYF. As DNA, the CDR3 is TGTGCCAGCAGTCTAGGGGGAGGCAGTCCGGGTGAGACCCAGTACTTC.

The chain links TRBV7-2 to TRBJ2-2; TRBD1 is a possible D gene (5 bases). Germline-derived CDR1 and CDR2 are SGHTA and FQGNSA. CDR3 length equals 16 residues. V was cut by 2 bases and J by 0 bases, with 10 bases left in between. The chain's CDR3 is CASSLRQNTNTGELFF. The DNA of the CDR3 is TGTGCCAGCAGCTTACGACAGAATACGAACACCGGGGAGCTGTTTTTT.